The clone carrying this T cell receptor beta chain was detected many times. Its antigen is unidentified. Amplified TCR beta CDR3 regions derived from RNA transcripts. TCR CDR3 regions were first amplified by RT-PCR with HTBI primers. TCRdb passed the multiplex PCR reads through MiXCR, listing each CDR3 protein once. Of hundreds of thousands of distinct CDR3 sequences detected, more than 11% appear once; the ten largest clones hold more than 4.5%. The data are from a study of T cells in Graves' hyperthyroidism and ophthalmopathy. Findings of the study overall: In simple terms, a model built on 13 V-J features told ophthalmopathy apart from stable hyperthyroidism. Among thyroid clonotypes expanded above 0.001, most also appeared in blood.

Germline assignment: CDR1 GTSNPN and CDR2 SVGIG (reference sequence). V dropped 4 bases and J dropped 8 bases, with 18 bases sitting between them. The CDR3 extends over 15 amino acids. Hyperthyroidism in the patients, aged 18 to 65, was newly diagnosed and under 2 months in duration. Fresh peripheral blood, roughly 9.3 ml, was the source of the PBMCs. This chain links TRBV30 with TRBJ1-6; TRBD1 is a possible D gene (6 bases). The sample was blood. This TCR derives from a woman in her 30s with Graves' hyperthyroidism that later progressed to Graves' ophthalmopathy. The CDR3 DNA follows: TGTGCCTGGAAAACCGAACAGGGTGGGCATTCACCCCTCCACTTT. Its translation is CAWKTEQGGHSPLHF.